One sample yielded the 5 T cell receptor beta chains listed below, sequenced in a study of blood T cells in healthy people across ages. PCR was performed a second time for 7 to 11 cycles using a sample-barcoded 5' primer and a J-beta primer mix. TCRdb re-derived calls from the 5' RACE reads in MiXCR, one entry per CDR3 protein. The table lists 580,000 or so distinct CDR3 sequences, about 45% of them singletons, with roughly 24% in the top ten. The source material was blood. All receptors derive from a man older than 75 in good health.

This clonotype was seen only a few times. The rearrangement links TRBV4-3 to TRBJ1-1; D unresolved. The CDR3 runs to 14 residues. Germline CDR1 LGHNA, CDR2 YSLEER. The ends were cut back, 0 bases at V and 10 bases at J, with 15 bases in the middle. The CDR3 DNA sequence: TGCGCCAGCAGCCAAGAAGGACGGGAGCGGGGAGCTTTCTTT. This sequence encodes CASSQEGRERGAFF.

At least ten counts were recorded for this clonotype. J is TRBJ2-1 and V is TRBV6-5; 8 bases are shared with TRBD2. CDR3 length: 16 amino acids. Trimming removed 0 bases from V and 5 bases from J; junction bases left unmatched: 6. CDR1 MNHEY and CDR2 SVGAGI come from the germline V gene. DNA of the CDR3: TGTGCCAGCAGTTACTCGAAAGGACTAGCCCACAATGAGCAGTTCTTC. As protein: CASSYSKGLAHNEQFF.

This clonotype showed up just a few times. The chain couples TRBV7-2 to TRBJ2-3; no clear D. Per the germline V gene, CDR1 is SGHTA and CDR2 is FQGNSA. The CDR3 runs to 15 residues. V lost 3 bases, J lost 4 bases, and 14 bases lay in between. The CDR3 nucleotides are TGTGCCAGCAGCTTTTCTTCCACCACCCCAGATACGCAGTATTTT. Amino acids: CASSFSSTTPDTQYF.

This clonotype came up a few times. The chain recombines TRBV27 with TRBJ2-1, with 10 nucleotides matching TRBD1. The V gene's germline CDR1 is MNHEY and CDR2 SMNVEV (reference sequence). The CDR3 consists of 16 residues. The ends lost 5 bases at V and 5 bases at J; junction bases unmatched: 9. The CDR3 DNA sequence: TGTGCCAGCAGTGGACCGGGACAGGGGATCGACAATGAGCAGTTCTTC. This gives the protein CASSGPGQGIDNEQFF.

The gene calls are TRBV18 and TRBJ2-5; D is possibly TRBD1 (6 bases). Germline V gene data show CDR1 as KGHSH and CDR2 as LQKENI. The CDR3 length is 15 residues. The V and J ends lost 4 bases and 3 bases respectively, with 15 bases between them. CDR3 DNA: TGTGCCAGCTCACTTCAACAGGGTTTCGAAGAGACCCAGTACTTC. Its translation is CASSLQQGFEETQYF.